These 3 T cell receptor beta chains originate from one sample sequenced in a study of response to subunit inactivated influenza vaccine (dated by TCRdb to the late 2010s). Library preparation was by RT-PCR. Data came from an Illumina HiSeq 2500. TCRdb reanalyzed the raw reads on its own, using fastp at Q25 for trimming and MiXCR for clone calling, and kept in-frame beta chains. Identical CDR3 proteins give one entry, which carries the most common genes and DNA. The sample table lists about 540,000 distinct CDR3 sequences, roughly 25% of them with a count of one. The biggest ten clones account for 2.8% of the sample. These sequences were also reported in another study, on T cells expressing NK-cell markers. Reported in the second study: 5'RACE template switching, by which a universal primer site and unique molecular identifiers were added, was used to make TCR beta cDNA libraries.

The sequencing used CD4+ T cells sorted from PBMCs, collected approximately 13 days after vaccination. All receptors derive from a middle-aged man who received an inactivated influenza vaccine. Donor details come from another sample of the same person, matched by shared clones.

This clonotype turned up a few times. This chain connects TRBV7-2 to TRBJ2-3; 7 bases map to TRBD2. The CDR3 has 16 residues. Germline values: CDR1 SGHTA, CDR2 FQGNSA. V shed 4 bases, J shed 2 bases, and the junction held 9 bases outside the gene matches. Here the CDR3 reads CASSSLPGLHTDTQYF. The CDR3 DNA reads TGTGCCAGCAGCTCACTACCGGGACTACACACAGATACGCAGTATTTT.

The CDR3 bases are TGTGCCAGCAGTTTACCTAATCAGGTTAACACTGAAGCTTTCTTT. Translating gives CASSLPNQVNTEAFF. The chain links TRBV28 to TRBJ1-1; D call uncertain. CDR3 length equals 15 residues. Germline CDR1 MDHEN, CDR2 SYDVKM. Trimming removed 2 bases from V and 2 bases from J, with 12 bases in between. Using reference TRBV28 and TRBJ1-1 for the parts outside the CDR3, the full variable domain is DVKVTQSSRYLVKRTGEKVFLECVQDMDHENMFWYRQDPGLGLRLIYFSYDVKMKEKGDIPEGYSVSREKKERFSLILESASTNQTSMYLCASSLPNQVNTEAFFGQGTRLTVV.

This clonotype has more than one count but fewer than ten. CDR3 sequence reads: CAWRNSGGSYNSPLHF. The CDR3, as DNA: TGTGCCTGGAGGAACAGCGGGGGCTCCTATAATTCACCCCTCCACTTT. The chain links TRBV30 to TRBJ1-6, with D perhaps matching TRBD1 (5 bases). CDR3 length: 16 amino acids. In germline, CDR1 is GTSNPN, CDR2 SVGIG (reference sequence). The V end lost 3 bases, the J end lost 0 bases, and 12 bases lay between the germline ends. Complete variable domain (other parts from reference TRBV30 and TRBJ1-6): SQTIHQWPATLVQPVGSPLSLECTVEGTSNPNLYWYRQAAGRGLQLLFYSVGIGQISSEVPQNLSASRPQDRQFILSSKKLLLSDSGFYLCAWRNSGGSYNSPLHFGNGTRLTVT.